This T cell receptor beta chain was sequenced for a study of shared clonotypes between healthy human individuals. Details on this clone: Antigen specificity is unknown.

Some clones are missing from TCRdb's copy, which holds only in-frame ones; the method was immunoSEQ multiplex PCR. The data show 2 million to 2.5 million clones, approximately 93% seen once. General study results and limits: Genetic and exposure-history diversity was limited by the small donor number.

The specimen was naive CD4+ T cells from PBMCs. Subset indicated: CD45RA+ positively selected. This receptor was taken from a man between 18 and 29 years old in good health. Some clones in this sample may be carry-over from other donors' samples.

CDR3 region: CASSSGQISGNTIYF. CDR3 sequence (DNA): TGTGCCAGCAGCTCGGGACAGATTTCTGGAAACACCATATATTTT. The rearrangement joins TRBV11-2 to TRBJ1-3; 7 nucleotides match TRBD1. CDR1 and CDR2 (germline): SGHAT, FQNNGV. The CDR3 is 15 amino acids. Trimming cost V 4 bases and J 1 base; bases outside gene matches: 4.